This TCR beta chain was recorded in a study of shared clonotypes between healthy human individuals. Study-level points and caveats: Having only a few donors restricted how much genetic and exposure-history diversity was captured. Among a handful of donors, roughly 5% of naive CD4 clonotypes were found in common. All-four-donor shared clonotypes had higher generation probabilities than non-shared clonotypes did.

Deep level was the assay's run setting. Sequenced by immunoSEQ multiplex PCR; TCRdb stores in-frame clones only, minus some. In the table there are 1.5 million to 2.5 million clones, about 95% of which are singletons. Naive CD8 cells lacked CD45RO, underwent positive selection for CCR7 and left out terminally differentiated effector memory CD45RA+ cells. As for this clone: The antigen remains undetermined.

V was pared by 6 bases and J by 7 bases, with 18 bases between. Germline V lookup: CDR1 MDHEN, CDR2 SYDVKM. This CDR3 is built from 14 residues. This receptor was obtained from a man aged 18 to 30 in good health. J is TRBJ1-1 and V is TRBV28; D gene ambiguous. The sequencing sample was made of naive CD8+ T cells sorted from blood. The CDR3 DNA follows: TGTGCCAGCAGCACCCTCGGGGTGGTGAATGAAGCTTTCTTT. This sequence encodes CASSTLGVVNEAFF.